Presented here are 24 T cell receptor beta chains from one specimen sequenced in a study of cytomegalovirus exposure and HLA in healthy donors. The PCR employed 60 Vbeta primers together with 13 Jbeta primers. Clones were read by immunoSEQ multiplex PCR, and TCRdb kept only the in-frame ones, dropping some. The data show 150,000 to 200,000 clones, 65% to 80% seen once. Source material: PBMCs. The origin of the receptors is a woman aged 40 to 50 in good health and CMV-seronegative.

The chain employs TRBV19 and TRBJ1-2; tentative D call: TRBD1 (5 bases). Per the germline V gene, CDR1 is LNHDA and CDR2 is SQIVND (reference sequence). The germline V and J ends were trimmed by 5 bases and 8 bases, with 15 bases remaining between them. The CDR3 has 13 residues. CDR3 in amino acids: CASSVTRTRGYTF. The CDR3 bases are TGTGCCAGTAGTGTTACGAGGACAAGGGGCTACACCTTC. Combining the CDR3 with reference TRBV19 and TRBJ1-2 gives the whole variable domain DGGITQSPKYLFRKEGQNVTLSCEQNLNHDAMYWYRQDPGQGLRLIYYSQIVNDFQKGDIAEGYSVSREKKESFPLTVTSAQKNPTAFYLCASSVTRTRGYTFGSGTRLTVV.

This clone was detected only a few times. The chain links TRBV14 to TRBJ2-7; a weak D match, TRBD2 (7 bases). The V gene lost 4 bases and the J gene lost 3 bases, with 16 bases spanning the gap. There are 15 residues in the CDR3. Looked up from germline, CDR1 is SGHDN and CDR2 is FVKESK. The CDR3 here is CASSPWGGRDYEQYV. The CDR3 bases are TGTGCCAGCAGCCCTTGGGGGGGGCGAGACTACGAGCAGTACGTC.

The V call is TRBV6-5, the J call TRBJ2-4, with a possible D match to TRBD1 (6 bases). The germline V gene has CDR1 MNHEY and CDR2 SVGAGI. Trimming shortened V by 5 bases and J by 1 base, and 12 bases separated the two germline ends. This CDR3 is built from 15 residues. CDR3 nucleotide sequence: TGTGCCAGCAGTCAACTTCAGGGGGCCAAAAACATTCAGTACTTC. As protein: CASSQLQGAKNIQYF.

The CDR3 loop reads CASAMGQGAAETQYF. The CDR3 DNA is TGTGCTAGTGCCATGGGACAGGGGGCTGCGGAGACCCAGTACTTC. The rearrangement joins TRBV12-5 to TRBJ2-5, with TRBD1 matching 12 bases. V shed 7 bases, J shed 5 bases, and the junction held 8 bases outside the gene matches. Germline V gene data show CDR1 as LGHNT and CDR2 as FRNRAP. The CDR3 has 15 amino acids.

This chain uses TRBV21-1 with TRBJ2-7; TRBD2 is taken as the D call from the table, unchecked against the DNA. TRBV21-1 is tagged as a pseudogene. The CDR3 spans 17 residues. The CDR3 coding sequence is TGTGCCAGCAGCAAAGCGAGGCTAGCGGGAGCCCCCTACGAGCAGTACGTC. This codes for CASSKARLAGAPYEQYV.

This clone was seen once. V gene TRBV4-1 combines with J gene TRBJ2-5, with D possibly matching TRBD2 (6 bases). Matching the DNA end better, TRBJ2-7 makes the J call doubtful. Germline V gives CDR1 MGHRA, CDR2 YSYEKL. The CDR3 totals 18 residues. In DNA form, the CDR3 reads TGCGCCAGCAGCCTTCTAACGGAGACCGGGAGTCTGGGCTACGAGCAGTACTTC. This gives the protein CASSLLTETGSLGYEQYF.

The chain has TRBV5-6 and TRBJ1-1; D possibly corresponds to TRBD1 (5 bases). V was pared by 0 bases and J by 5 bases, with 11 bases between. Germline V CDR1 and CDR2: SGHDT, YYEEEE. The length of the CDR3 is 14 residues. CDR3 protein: CASSLGGEGTEAFF. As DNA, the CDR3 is TGTGCCAGCAGCTTGGGAGGGGAGGGGACTGAAGCTTTCTTT.

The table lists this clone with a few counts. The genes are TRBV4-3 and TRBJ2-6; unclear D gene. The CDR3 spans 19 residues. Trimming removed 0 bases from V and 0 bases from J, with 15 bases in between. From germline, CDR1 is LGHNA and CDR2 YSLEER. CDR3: CASSQEVARPSSGANVLTF. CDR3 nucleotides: TGCGCCAGCAGCCAAGAAGTGGCCAGGCCGAGCTCTGGGGCCAACGTCCTGACTTTC.

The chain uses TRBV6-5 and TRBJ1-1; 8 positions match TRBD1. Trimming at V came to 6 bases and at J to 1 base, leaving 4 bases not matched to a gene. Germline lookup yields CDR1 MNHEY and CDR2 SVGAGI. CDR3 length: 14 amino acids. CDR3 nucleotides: TGTGCCAGCAGGCTACAGGGGGGGAACACTGAAGCTTTCTTT. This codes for CASRLQGGNTEAFF.

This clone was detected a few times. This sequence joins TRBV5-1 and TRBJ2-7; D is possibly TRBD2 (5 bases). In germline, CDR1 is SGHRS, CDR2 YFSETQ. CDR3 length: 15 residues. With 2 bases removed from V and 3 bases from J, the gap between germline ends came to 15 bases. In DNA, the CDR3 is TGCGCCAGCAGCTTTCAACCCGACGGGGTCTACGAGCAGTACGTC. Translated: CASSFQPDGVYEQYV.

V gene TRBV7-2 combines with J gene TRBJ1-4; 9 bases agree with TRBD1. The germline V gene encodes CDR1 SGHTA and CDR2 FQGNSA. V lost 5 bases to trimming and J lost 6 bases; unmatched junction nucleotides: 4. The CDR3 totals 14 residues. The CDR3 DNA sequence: TGTGCCAGCAGCCACAGGGGGCCATATGAAAAACTGTTTTTT. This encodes CASSHRGPYEKLFF.

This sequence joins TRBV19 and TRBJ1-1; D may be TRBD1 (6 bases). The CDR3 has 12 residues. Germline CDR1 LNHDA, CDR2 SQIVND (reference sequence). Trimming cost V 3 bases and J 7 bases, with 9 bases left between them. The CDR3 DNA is TGTGCCAGTAGTATCAACAGGGTTGAAGCTTTCTTT. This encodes CASSINRVEAFF.

CDR3 nucleotide sequence: TGTGCCAGCAGTTTAACTAGCGGTAGCGGCTACGAGCAGTACTTC. This codes for CASSLTSGSGYEQYF. The J gene is TRBJ2-7, the V gene TRBV28; TRBD2 matches 8 bases. Germline CDR1 is MDHEN and CDR2 is SYDVKM. This CDR3 is 15 amino acids long. V was clipped by 2 bases and J by 3 bases; unmatched bases: 6.

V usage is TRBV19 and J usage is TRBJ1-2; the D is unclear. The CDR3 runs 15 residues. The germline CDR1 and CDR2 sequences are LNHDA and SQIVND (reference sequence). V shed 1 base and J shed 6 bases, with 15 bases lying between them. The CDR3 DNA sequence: TGTGCCAGTAGTATAGGGACTAAGGCCTATAATGGCTACACCTTC. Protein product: CASSIGTKAYNGYTF. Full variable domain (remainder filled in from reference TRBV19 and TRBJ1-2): DGGITQSPKYLFRKEGQNVTLSCEQNLNHDAMYWYRQDPGQGLRLIYYSQIVNDFQKGDIAEGYSVSREKKESFPLTVTSAQKNPTAFYLCASSIGTKAYNGYTFGSGTRLTVV.

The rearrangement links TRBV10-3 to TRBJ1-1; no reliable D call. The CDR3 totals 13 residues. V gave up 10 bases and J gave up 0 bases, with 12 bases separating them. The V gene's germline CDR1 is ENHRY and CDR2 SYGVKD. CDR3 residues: CATRIGVNTEAFF. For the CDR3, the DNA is TGTGCCACCCGTATCGGGGTGAACACTGAAGCTTTCTTT.

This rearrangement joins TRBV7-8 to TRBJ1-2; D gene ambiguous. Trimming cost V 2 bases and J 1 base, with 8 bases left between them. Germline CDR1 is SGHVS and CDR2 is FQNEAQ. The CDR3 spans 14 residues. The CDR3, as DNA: TGTGCCAGCAGCTTAACTAGGGATAACTATGGCTACACCTTC. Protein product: CASSLTRDNYGYTF. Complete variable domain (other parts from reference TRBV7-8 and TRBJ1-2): GAGVSQSPRYKVAKRGQDVALRCDPISGHVSLFWYQQALGQGPEFLTYFQNEAQLDKSGLPSDRFFAERPEGSVSTLKIQRTQQEDSAVYLCASSLTRDNYGYTFGSGTRLTVV.

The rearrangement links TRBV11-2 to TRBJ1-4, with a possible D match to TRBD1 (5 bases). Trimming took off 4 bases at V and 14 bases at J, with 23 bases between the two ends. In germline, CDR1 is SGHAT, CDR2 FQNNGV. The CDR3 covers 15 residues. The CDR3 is CASSYRRDSGGGLFF. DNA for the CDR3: TGTGCCAGCAGCTATCGGAGGGACTCCGGTGGGGGGCTGTTTTTT. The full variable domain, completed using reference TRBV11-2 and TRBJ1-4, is EAGVAQSPRYKIIEKRQSVAFWCNPISGHATLYWYQQILGQGPKLLIQFQNNGVVDDSQLPKDRFSAERLKGVDSTLKIQPAKLEDSAVYLCASSYRRDSGGGLFFGSGTQLSVL.

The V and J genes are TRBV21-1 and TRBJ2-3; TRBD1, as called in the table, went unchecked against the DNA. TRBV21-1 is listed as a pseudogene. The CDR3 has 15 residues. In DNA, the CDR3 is TGTGCCAGCAGCAAAGTGGACAGGGGGCAAGATACGCAGTATTTT. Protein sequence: CASSKVDRGQDTQYF.

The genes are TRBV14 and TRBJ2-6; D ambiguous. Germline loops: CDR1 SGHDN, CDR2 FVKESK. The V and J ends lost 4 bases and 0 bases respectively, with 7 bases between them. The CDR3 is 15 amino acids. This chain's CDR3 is CASSLSRSGANVLTF. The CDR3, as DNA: TGTGCCAGCAGCCTGTCTCGCTCTGGGGCCAACGTCCTGACTTTC. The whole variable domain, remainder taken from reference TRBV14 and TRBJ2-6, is EAGVTQFPSHSVIEKGQTVTLRCDPISGHDNLYWYRRVMGKEIKFLLHFVKESKQDESGMPNNRFLAERTGGTYSTLKVQPAELEDSGVYFCASSLSRSGANVLTFGAGSRLTVL.

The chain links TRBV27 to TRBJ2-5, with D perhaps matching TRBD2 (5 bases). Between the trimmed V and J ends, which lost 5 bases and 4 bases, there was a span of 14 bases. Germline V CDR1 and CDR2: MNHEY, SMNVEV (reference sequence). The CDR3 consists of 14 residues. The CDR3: CASSPGSRVETQYF. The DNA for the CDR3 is TGTGCCAGCAGTCCGGGGAGTAGGGTAGAGACCCAGTACTTC.

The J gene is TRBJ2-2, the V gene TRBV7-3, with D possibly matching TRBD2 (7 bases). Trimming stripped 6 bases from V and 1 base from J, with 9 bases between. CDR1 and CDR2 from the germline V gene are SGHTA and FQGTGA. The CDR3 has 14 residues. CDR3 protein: CASRRGGNTGELFF. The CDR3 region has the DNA TGTGCCAGCAGGAGGGGGGGGAACACCGGGGAGCTGTTTTTT.

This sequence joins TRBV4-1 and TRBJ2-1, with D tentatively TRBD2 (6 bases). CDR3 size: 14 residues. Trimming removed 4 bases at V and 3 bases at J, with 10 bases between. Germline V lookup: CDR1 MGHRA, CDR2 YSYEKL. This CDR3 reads CASSPPGVYNEQFF. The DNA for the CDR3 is TGCGCCAGCAGCCCGCCGGGAGTCTACAATGAGCAGTTCTTC.

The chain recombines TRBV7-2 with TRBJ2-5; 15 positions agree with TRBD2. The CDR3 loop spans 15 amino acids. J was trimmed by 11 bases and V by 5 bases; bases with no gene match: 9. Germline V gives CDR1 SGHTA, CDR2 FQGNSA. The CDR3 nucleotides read TGTGCCAGCAGCCCGGGACTAGCGGGAGGTAGGGAGCAGTACTTC. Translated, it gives CASSPGLAGGREQYF. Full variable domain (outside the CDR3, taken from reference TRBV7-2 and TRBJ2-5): GAGVSQSPSNKVTEKGKDVELRCDPISGHTALYWYRQSLGQGLEFLIYFQGNSAPDKSGLPSDRFSAERTGGSVSTLTIQRTQQEDSAVYLCASSPGLAGGREQYFGPGTRLLVL.

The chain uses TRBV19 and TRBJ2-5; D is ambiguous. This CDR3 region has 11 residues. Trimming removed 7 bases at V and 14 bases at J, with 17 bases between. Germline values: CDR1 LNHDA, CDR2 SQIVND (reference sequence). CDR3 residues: CASNGPAYRYF. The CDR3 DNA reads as TGTGCCAGTAATGGTCCCGCGTATAGATACTTC.